The next 16 T cell receptor beta chains were all read from a single sample in a study of tumor and adjacent non-tumor tissue in lung cancer. Three rounds of nested PCR, following a modified ARM-PCR protocol, produced the TCRbeta library. TCRdb processed the multiplex PCR reads anew with MiXCR; each CDR3 protein has one entry. The data show 70,000 or so distinct CDR3 sequences, with 60% seen just once and around 21% held by the top ten. No cell sorting was done before RNA was extracted from the tissue. The sample taken for sequencing was lung tumor tissue. The receptors here all came from a man aged 45-65 years with non-small cell lung cancer.

This clonotype was counted at least ten times. The DNA of the CDR3 is TGCAGCGTCGAGCGGGGGCAAGAGACCCAGTACTTC. Translating gives CSVERGQETQYF. The rearrangement joins TRBV29-1 to TRBJ2-5; 8 nucleotides line up with TRBD2. V lost 6 bases to trimming and J lost 2 bases; unmatched junction nucleotides: 2. The germline CDR1 and CDR2 sequences are SQVTM and ANQGSEA. This CDR3 is built from 12 residues.

This clonotype has ten or more counts. This chain connects TRBV29-1 to TRBJ1-1; tentative D call: TRBD1 (6 bases). This CDR3 is 13 amino acids long. The V gene lost 5 bases and the J gene lost 1 base, with 11 bases spanning the gap. Germline V gene lookup returns CDR1 SQVTM and CDR2 ANQGSEA. In nucleotides, the CDR3 is TGCAGCGTTACCGGGACAAAGAACACTGAAGCTTTCTTT. This gives the protein CSVTGTKNTEAFF.

In regard to this clonotype: Being one base from a much bigger clone, this may be a read error. This chain links TRBV5-1 with TRBJ2-1; 7 nucleotides match TRBD2. The germline V gene encodes CDR1 SGHRS and CDR2 YFSETQ. Trimming removed 0 bases from V and 0 bases from J; junction bases left unmatched: 12. The CDR3 has 19 amino acids. CDR3 protein: CASSLGATSRGVSYNEQFF. CDR3 in DNA: TGCGCCAGCAGCTTGGGAGCGACTAGCAGAGGGGTCTCCTACAATGAGCAGTTCTTC. Together with reference TRBV5-1 and TRBJ2-1, the CDR3 gives the full variable domain: KAGVTQTPRYLIKTRGQQVTLSCSPISGHRSVSWYQQTPGQGLQFLFEYFSETQRNKGNFPGRFSGRQFSNSRSEMNVSTLELGDSALYLCASSLGATSRGVSYNEQFFGPGTRLTVL.

The chain employs TRBV12-3 or TRBV12-4 and TRBJ2-7; D call uncertain. The V end lost 5 bases, the J end lost 1 base, and 9 bases lay between the germline ends. The CDR3 runs to 13 residues. The CDR3 reads CASSLSFSYEQYF. In DNA form, the CDR3 reads TGTGCCAGCAGTCTTAGTTTTTCCTACGAGCAGTACTTC.

The rearrangement joins TRBV4-1 to TRBJ1-2; D gene uncertain. The CDR3 sequence is 15 residues long. Germline values: CDR1 MGHRA, CDR2 YSYEKL. The V and J ends lost 0 bases and 8 bases respectively, with 16 bases between them. CDR3 sequence: CASSQDWDGRMGYTF. The CDR3, as DNA: TGCGCCAGCAGCCAAGATTGGGATGGTAGGATGGGCTACACCTTC.

Concerning this clonotype itself: Germline and junction disagree at one end, which may indicate a read error. The chain combines TRBV5-1 with TRBJ2-3, with 9 bases aligning to TRBD1. The CDR3 loop spans 15 amino acids. From germline, CDR1 is SGHRS and CDR2 YFSETQ. The CDR3 coding sequence is TGCACCAGCAGCGCGGACAGGGGTAGCATAGATACGCAATATTTT. Translating it yields CTSSADRGSIDTQYF.

About this clonotype: A much larger clone differs from this one at a single base, so this may be a read error. The chain combines TRBV20-1 with TRBJ2-7; tentative D call: TRBD1 (5 bases). Trimming cost V 8 bases and J 7 bases, with 21 bases left between them. CDR3 length: 13 residues. Looked up from germline, CDR1 is DFQATT and CDR2 is SNEGSKA (reference sequence). The CDR3 sequence: CSFKRAEAGEQYF. CDR3 in DNA: TGCAGTTTCAAAAGAGCCGAGGCAGGGGAGCAGTACTTC.

The V call is TRBV28, the J call TRBJ2-7; D is possibly TRBD1 (5 bases). V was pared by 5 bases and J by 12 bases, with 17 bases between. Per germline, CDR1 MDHEN and CDR2 SYDVKM. This CDR3 has 12 residues. The CDR3 region is CASSTSGYYAYF. CDR3 bases: TGTGCCAGCAGTACATCAGGGTACTACGCGTACTTC.

This clonotype has more than one count but fewer than ten. This rearrangement joins TRBV29-1 to TRBJ1-2, with 7 bases lining up with TRBD1. The CDR3 consists of 14 residues. V lost 7 bases to trimming and J lost 0 bases; unmatched junction nucleotides: 8. Germline CDR1 SQVTM, CDR2 ANQGSEA. The CDR3 loop reads CSAPNRGANYGYTF. The CDR3 nucleotides are TGCAGCGCCCCAAACAGGGGAGCTAACTATGGCTACACCTTC.

This clonotype has at least ten counts. The chain joins TRBV12-3 or TRBV12-4 to TRBJ1-2; no clear D. The CDR3 sequence is 14 residues long. With 7 bases removed from V and 4 bases from J, the gap between germline ends came to 16 bases. CDR3 DNA sequence: TGTGCCAGCAAAACCTTCGGGCAGAGCTATGGCTACACCTTC. Its protein is CASKTFGQSYGYTF.

This clonotype was seen ten or more times. The CDR3 spells CASSRYRTGGDYNSPLHF. CDR3 bases: TGCGCCAGCAGCCGCTATCGTACGGGGGGGGATTATAATTCACCCCTCCACTTT. The chain employs TRBV4-1 and TRBJ1-6; tentatively, D is TRBD1 (5 bases). Germline CDR1 and CDR2: MGHRA and YSYEKL. The CDR3 runs to 18 residues. Trimming took off 4 bases at V and 4 bases at J, with 20 bases between the two ends.

The chain uses TRBV5-1 and TRBJ2-7; weak D call: TRBD2 (5 bases). With 4 bases removed from V and 4 bases from J, the gap between germline ends came to 9 bases. This CDR3 has 12 amino acids. Germline CDR1 reads SGHRS; CDR2 reads YFSETQ. CDR3 sequence: CASSLTRYEQYF. CDR3 bases: TGCGCCAGCAGCCTAACTAGATACGAGCAGTACTTC.

A word on this clonotype: A much larger clone lies a single base off, so this may be a read error. The chain carries TRBV20-1 and TRBJ2-5, with D maybe TRBD2 (6 bases). Trimming shortened V by 7 bases and J by 2 bases, and 20 bases separated the two germline ends. Looked up from germline, CDR1 is DFQATT and CDR2 is SNEGSKA (reference sequence). The CDR3 contains 15 residues. The CDR3: CSDHRAQGGQETQYF. DNA of the CDR3: TGCAGTGACCACCGGGCGCAGGGAGGACAAGAGACCCAGTACTTC.

Comments on this clonotype: A read error may explain this, as a much larger clone is one base away. This chain connects TRBV5-5 to TRBJ2-2; D possibly corresponds to TRBD1 (6 bases). The germline gives CDR1 SGHKS, CDR2 YYEKEE (reference sequence). CDR3 length: 17 amino acids. CDR3 loop: CASSLIPGHSNTRELFF. The CDR3, as DNA: TGTGCCAGCAGCTTGATCCCGGGACATTCTAACACCCGGGAGCTGTTTTTT. Combining the CDR3 with reference TRBV5-5 and TRBJ2-2 gives the whole variable domain DAGVTQSPTHLIKTRGQQVTLRCSPISGHKSVSWYQQVLGQGPQFIFQYYEKEERGRGNFPDRFSARQFPNYSSELNVNALLLGDSALYLCASSLIPGHSNTRELFFGEGSRLTVL.

Remarks on this clonotype: The CDR3 carries no conserved terminal phenylalanine or tryptophan, so it likely arises from a read error. The rearrangement uses TRBV29-1 and TRBJ2-5, with D unclear. This CDR3 has 13 amino acids. From germline, CDR1 is SQVTM and CDR2 ANQGSEA. The germline V and J ends were trimmed by 6 bases and 7 bases, with 18 bases remaining between them. CDR3 loop: CSVEKATPGTQYL. CDR3 nucleotides: TGCAGCGTGGAAAAAGCTACCCCGGGGACCCAGTACTTA.

The sample holds a few counts of this clonotype. This may be a read error, as it is one base from a much larger clone. The CDR3 protein is CDSSQVGEGNTGELFF. As DNA, the CDR3 is TGTGACAGCAGCCAAGTGGGGGAGGGGAACACCGGGGAGCTGTTTTTT. The chain combines TRBV4-2 with TRBJ2-2; 7 bases fit TRBD2. The germline V gene has CDR1 LGHNA and CDR2 YNFKEQ. CDR3 length: 16 amino acids.